The clone carrying this T cell receptor (beta chain) was observed many times. The antigen remains unidentified. The data stem from a study of regulatory T cells in long-lasting Graves disease. With V trimmed by 2 bases and J by 2 bases, 3 bases remained unmatched. Germline V CDR1 and CDR2: SGHRS, YFSETQ. The CDR3 runs 15 residues. Documented time point: newly diagnosed GD, antithyroid drugs for less than 3 months. Preparation of the TCR library used RNA extracted from PBMCs. The TCR beta library used iRepertoire HTBI primers with Arm-PCR amplification of CDR3. Each CDR3 protein is one row after TCRdb ran MiXCR on the multiplex PCR reads. The data show about 330,000 distinct CDR3 sequences, with roughly 15% seen just once and 20% to 25% held by the top ten. Study-wide findings and caveats: There were preferences for TRBV28, TRBJ1-2 and TRBJ2-5 in persistent disease.

These sequences were also reported in another study, on T cells in Graves' hyperthyroidism and ophthalmopathy. That source notes: The diagnostic basis comprised clinical symptoms, serum thyroxine and TRAb, thyroid ultrasound and orbital computed tomography. HTBI primers drove first-round RT-PCR of the TCR CDR3. The majority of expanded thyroid clonotypes above 0.001 also appeared in blood.

The source material was peripheral blood mononuclear cells (PBMCs), sampled at new diagnosis, from a patient treated with antithyroid drugs. This receptor was identified in a woman aged 18-29 years with Graves disease. The V and J genes are TRBV5-1 and TRBJ2-1; 8 nucleotides line up with TRBD1. The CDR3 DNA is TGCGCCAGCAGCTTTACAGGGGGAGCCTACAATGAGCAGTTCTTC. Residues: CASSFTGGAYNEQFF.